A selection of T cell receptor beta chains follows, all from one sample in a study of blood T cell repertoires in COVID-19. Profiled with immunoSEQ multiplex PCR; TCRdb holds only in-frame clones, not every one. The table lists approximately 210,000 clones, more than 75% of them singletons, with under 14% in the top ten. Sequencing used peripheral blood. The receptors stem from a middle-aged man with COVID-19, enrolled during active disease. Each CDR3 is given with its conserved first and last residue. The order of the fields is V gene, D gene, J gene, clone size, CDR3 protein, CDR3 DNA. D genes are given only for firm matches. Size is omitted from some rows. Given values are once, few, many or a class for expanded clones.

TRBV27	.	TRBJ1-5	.	CASNKGVSNQPQHF	TGTGCCAGCAATAAGGGGGTAAGCAATCAGCCCCAGCATTTT
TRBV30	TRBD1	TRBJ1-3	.	CASRTGGSGNTIYF	TGTGCCTCTCGGACAGGGGGCTCTGGAAACACCATATATTTT
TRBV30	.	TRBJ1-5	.	CAWSPQGTYQPQHF	TGTGCCTGGAGCCCGCAGGGCACCTATCAGCCCCAGCATTTT
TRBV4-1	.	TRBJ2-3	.	CASSQDSQSTDTQYF	TGCGCCAGCAGCCAAGATTCACAAAGCACAGATACGCAGTATTTT
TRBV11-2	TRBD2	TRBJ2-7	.	CASSLGLAGIYEQYF	TGTGCCAGCAGCTTAGGGCTAGCGGGGATCTACGAGCAGTACTTC
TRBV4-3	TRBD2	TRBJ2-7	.	CASSQDRGGGAYEQYF	TGCGCCAGCAGCCAAGATCGGGGCGGGGGGGCCTACGAGCAGTACTTC
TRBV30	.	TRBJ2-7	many	CAWSGGSIGYEQYF	TGTGCCTGGAGTGGAGGGTCTATAGGCTACGAGCAGTACTTC
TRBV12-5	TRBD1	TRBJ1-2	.	CASAMTGGGYGYTF	TGTGCTAGTGCCATGACAGGGGGCGGCTATGGCTACACCTTC
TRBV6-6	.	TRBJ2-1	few	CASRLKESYNEQFF	TGTGCCAGCCGACTGAAGGAGTCCTACAATGAGCAGTTCTTC
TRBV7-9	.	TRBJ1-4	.	CASSSPLRGSNEKLFF	TGTGCCAGCAGCTCCCCGTTAAGGGGGAGCAATGAAAAACTGTTTTTT
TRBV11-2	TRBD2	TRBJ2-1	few	CASSYPLTSGNRYNEQFF	TGTGCCAGCAGCTACCCCCTGACTAGCGGGAACCGCTACAATGAGCAGTTCTTC
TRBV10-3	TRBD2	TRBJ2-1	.	CAISEGSSLAGAGYNEQFF	TGTGCCATCAGTGAGGGATCTAGCCTAGCGGGAGCGGGTTACAATGAGCAGTTCTTC
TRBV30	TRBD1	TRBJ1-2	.	CAWSPPGQGANGYTF	TGTGCCTGGAGTCCCCCGGGGCAGGGGGCAAATGGCTACACCTTC
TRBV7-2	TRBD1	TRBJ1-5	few	CASERTGGLQPQHF	TGTGCCAGCGAAAGGACAGGGGGCCTTCAGCCCCAGCATTTT
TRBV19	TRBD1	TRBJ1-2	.	CASSLASTGLAYGYTF	TGTGCCAGTAGTCTTGCCTCGACAGGGTTGGCCTATGGCTACACCTTC
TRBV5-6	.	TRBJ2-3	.	CASSPGRGADTQYF	TGTGCCAGCAGCCCCGGCCGGGGTGCAGATACGCAGTATTTT
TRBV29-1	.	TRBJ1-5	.	CSVGGAGDSNQPQHF	TGCAGCGTTGGGGGAGCGGGGGATAGCAATCAGCCCCAGCATTTT
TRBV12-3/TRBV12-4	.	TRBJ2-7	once	CASSPRSSYEQYF	TGTGCCAGCAGTCCGCGTTCCTCCTACGAGCAGTACTTC
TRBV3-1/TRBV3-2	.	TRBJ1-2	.	CASSQQGSLDGYTF	TGTGCCAGCAGCCAACAGGGGAGTTTGGATGGCTACACCTTC
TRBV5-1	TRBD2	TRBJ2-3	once	CASSLRPLGLAGVIDTQYF	TGCGCCAGCAGCTTGCGGCCTTTGGGACTAGCGGGAGTTATAGATACGCAGTATTTT
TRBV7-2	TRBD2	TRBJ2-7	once	CASSFQAGATLSSYEQYF	TGTGCCAGCAGCTTTCAAGCGGGGGCAACCCTTAGCTCCTACGAGCAGTACTTC
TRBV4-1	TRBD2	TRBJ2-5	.	CASSQTAGGFETQYF	TGCGCCAGCAGCCAGACCGCGGGGGGCTTCGAGACCCAGTACTTC
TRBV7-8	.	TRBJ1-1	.	CASSPSQVAGTEAFF	TGTGCCAGCAGCCCCAGTCAGGTGGCGGGAACTGAAGCTTTCTTT
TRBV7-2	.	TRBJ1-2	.	CASSRDRGDYGYTF	TGTGCCAGCAGCCGGGATCGGGGGGACTATGGCTACACCTTC
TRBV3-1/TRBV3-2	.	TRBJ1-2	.	CASSPRGAFGYTF	TGTGCCAGCAGCCCCCGGGGTGCTTTTGGCTACACCTTC
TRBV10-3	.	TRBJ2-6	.	CAITPDLAGANVLTF	TGTGCCATCACCCCGGACTTGGCTGGGGCCAACGTCCTGACTTTC